This T cell receptor (beta chain) emerged from a study of shared clonotypes between healthy human individuals. Germline V gene lookup returns CDR1 MNHEY and CDR2 SVGAGI. With 7 bases removed from V and 0 bases from J, the gap between germline ends came to 16 bases. The CDR3 spans 15 residues. General study findings and limits: Researchers sampled blood only, noting tissue repertoires likely differ.

In regard to this clone: The antigen is not known.

TCRdb keeps only in-frame clones here, not all; method: immunoSEQ multiplex PCR. The sample carries more than 1.2 million clones, around 98.5% recorded once. This TCR was recovered from a man aged 25 to 40 in good health. V gene TRBV6-5 combines with J gene TRBJ2-7, with D perhaps assigned TRBD1 or TRBD2 (5 bases each). Sequenced material: naive CD4+ T cells sorted from blood. The subset here: CD45RA+ positively selected. The CDR3 region has the DNA TGTGCCAGCATCAAAGGGGCAGGGAGCTCCTACGAGCAGTACTTC. It codes for CASIKGAGSSYEQYF.